These 5 T cell receptor beta chains were sequenced from one sample in a study of liver allograft versus peripheral blood T cells. Overall study context: A comparison was made between T cell receptor repertoires in transplanted livers and those in recipients' peripheral blood.

TCRdb passed the reads through MiXCR, listing each CDR3 protein once. The table lists about 14,000 distinct CDR3 sequences, 20% to 25% of them singletons, with around 5.5% in the top ten. The receptors shown here come from a human patient who had a liver transplant. Among the T cells, some may be from the graft donor.

This clonotype was recorded many times. The chain links TRBV29-1 to TRBJ2-3; possibly TRBD1 for D (5 bases). From germline, CDR1 is SQVTM and CDR2 ANQGSEA. The V end was cut by 4 bases, the J end by 2 bases, with 7 bases between. This CDR3 spans 12 amino acids. The CDR3 reads CSVGGITDTQYF. The DNA of the CDR3 is TGCAGCGTTGGGGGCATCACAGATACGCAGTATTTT.

The V gene is TRBV19, the J gene TRBJ2-7; TRBD1 aligns across 11 bases. The CDR3 loop spans 15 amino acids. Germline assignment: CDR1 LNHDA and CDR2 SQIVND (reference sequence). V shed 6 bases, J shed 4 bases, and the junction held 8 bases outside the gene matches. CDR3 residues: CASSDPGQGDYEQYF. The CDR3 region has the DNA TGTGCCAGTAGCGATCCGGGACAGGGGGATTACGAGCAGTACTTC.

V is TRBV12-3 or TRBV12-4 and J is TRBJ1-4; D remains ambiguous. The CDR3 is made up of 13 amino acids. V dropped 7 bases and J dropped 0 bases, with 6 bases sitting between them. Here the CDR3 reads CASTIATNEKLFF. CDR3 in DNA: TGTGCCAGCACCATCGCAACTAATGAAAAACTGTTTTTT.

This clonotype counts as medium-sized. The chain has TRBV15 and TRBJ1-1; the D gene is possibly TRBD1 (5 bases). CDR1 is LNHNV and CDR2 is YYDKDF in the germline V gene (reference sequence). Trimming removed 0 bases from V and 5 bases from J, with 13 bases in between. The CDR3 sequence is 15 residues long. The CDR3 DNA sequence: TGTGCCACCAGCAGAGACGGGGTGTCAGGGACTGAAGCTTTCTTT. This sequence encodes CATSRDGVSGTEAFF.

This chain joins TRBV20-1 and TRBJ1-1; a possible D gene is TRBD1 (5 bases). The CDR3 extends over 12 amino acids. V lost 6 bases and J 3 bases, leaving 11 bases between the germline ends. CDR1 and CDR2 from the germline V gene are DFQATT and SNEGSKA (reference sequence). The CDR3 here is CSAPDSYTEAFF. Here the CDR3 DNA reads TGCAGTGCGCCCGACAGCTACACTGAAGCTTTCTTT.